This TCR beta chain was identified during a study of cytomegalovirus exposure and HLA in healthy donors. Study-wide points: In a later analysis, about 17,000 TCR beta sequences were associated with HLA alleles at 0.05 false discovery rate.

Researchers ran the PCR with 60 Vbeta and 13 Jbeta primers. Clones were read by immunoSEQ multiplex PCR, and TCRdb kept only the in-frame ones, dropping some. Of 210,000 or so clones detected, 75% to 85% appear once; the ten largest clones hold around 2.9%. These donors, healthy bone marrow donors, were studied. In this sample, this clone turned up a few times. Its antigen is undetermined. Mismatch with germline at one junction end may stem from a read error. The CDR3 length is 13 residues. Per the germline V gene, CDR1 is SEHNR and CDR2 is FQNEAQ (reference sequence). This chain connects TRBV7-9 to TRBJ1-1, with D maybe TRBD1 (5 bases). This TCR came from a woman aged 55-69 years in good health and CMV-seropositive. The sample taken for sequencing was PBMCs. The chain's CDR3 is CSSSRQGNTEAFF. The CDR3 DNA follows: TGTTCCAGCAGCCGTCAGGGGAACACTGAAGCTTTCTTT.